This record covers a single T cell receptor beta chain. Antigen unknown. Germline CDR1 and CDR2: SGDLS and YYNGEE. The CDR3 extends over 19 amino acids. The V gene end was trimmed by 0 bases and the J gene end by 3 bases; junction bases not matched to a gene: 15. This record belongs to a study of shared clonotypes between healthy human individuals. Donors comprised healthy HIV-negative adults lacking recent acute infections or vaccinations. Using immunoSEQ multiplex PCR, the repertoire was profiled, and TCRdb retains in-frame clones only, with some absent. The sample contains around 440,000 clones, 60% to 80% of which appear only once. Study results and caveats: Clonotype sharing among donors was thought likely to change with sequencing depth.

Sequencing input: PBMCs. The V and J genes are TRBV9 and TRBJ1-2; 9 bases agree with TRBD1. The sequence derives from a woman aged 40-49 years in good health. Some clones in this sample may be carry-over from other donors' samples. DNA of the CDR3: TGTGCCAGCAGCGTAGCTGATGGGACAGGGAAGATTTCAGACTATGGCTACACCTTC. Residues: CASSVADGTGKISDYGYTF.